This TCR beta chain was captured by sequencing in a study of blood T cells in healthy people across ages (dated by TCRdb to the mid-2010s). With regard to the full study: In model experiments, template switching captured about one uniquely barcoded TCR beta cDNA molecule for every two T cells. To track age-related changes in TCR beta repertoire diversity, the study relied on deep sequencing normalized with unique cDNA molecular identifiers. Using the same blood draw, the study looked at two additional independent replicas of 1 million unique cDNA reads for two donors, one aged 18 to 30 and the other aged 80 or older. Donors were grouped into four age groups: young (average roughly 17 years), middle-aged (over 35), aged (around 56) and long-lived (just over 80). To avoid experimental bias, donors of different ages were spread randomly across the sequencing lanes. Points the paper makes about the study in general: A strong correlation was found between observed TCR beta diversity and the percentage of naive T cells measured by flow cytometry. Compared with the aged group, the long-lived group had more naive CD4+ T cells, fewer expanded clones and increased TCR diversity, a pattern suggesting age selection. Conclusive comparison of naive and antigen-experienced compartments was prevented by the profiling of bulk unsorted PBMCs. Estimates of total diversity from one million sequenced T cells were regarded as lower bounds and underestimates. Observed TCR beta diversity per million T cells fell roughly linearly with age, and a significant reduction was already apparent by age roughly 40. The CMV infection status of donors was not known, potentially confounding age-related changes in expanded clonotypes.

In regard to this clonotype: The specificity of this receptor is unknown. It has no much larger one-base neighbor in the sample; base qualities were not kept.

Systemically healthy Caucasian individuals from Russia, approximately 39 in total and aged roughly 6 to 95 years, were included as donors. Each donor gave approximately 9.4 milliliters of peripheral blood, drawn into EDTA-treated Vacutainer tubes. Ficoll-Paque density-gradient centrifugation was used to isolate PBMCs, with at least 6.5 million per sample. Total RNA was extracted from PBMCs with Trizol reagent, with at least 6 micrograms obtained per sample. For every donor, flow cytometry on a PBMC aliquot measured the percentage of naive CD45RAhigh/CD27high T cells. There are 16 amino acids in the CDR3, from cysteine to phenylalanine inclusive. The only DNA kept is the CDR3, 48 bases in frame from the first base. As encoded in the germline V gene, CDR1 is SGHRS while CDR2 is YFSETQ. V is shortened by 4 bases, J by 2 bases, and the region joining them spans 16 bases. Receptors were amplified or captured by 5' RACE. The listed sequencing device is Illumina HiSeq 2500. A second PCR of 7 to 11 cycles was run with a J-beta primer mix and a sample-barcoded 5' primer. Each TCR beta cDNA molecule received a unique molecular identifier from a template-switch 5' adaptor carrying 12 random nucleotides. At least 2.5 million CDR3-containing paired-end reads were obtained from each sample. The Mint cDNA synthesis kit, primed by a TRBC-specific oligonucleotide, was used to synthesize first-strand cDNA from all RNA. After uracil-DNA glycosylase treatment, a first 18-cycle PCR used universal primers M1SS and BC2_uni_R on all cDNA. On the study's bioinformatics: For normalization, 1 million high-quality reads were randomly selected from each sample, with every read carrying a distinct molecular identifier. Reads with shared molecular identifiers were discarded instead of being binned into consensus sequences. CDR3 identification, clonotype clustering and error correction used MiTCR with a Q25 quality threshold and the strictest error-elimination algorithm. A nonparametric unseen species model with Euler transformation was used to estimate a lower bound on total TCR beta diversity. TCRdb applied fastp at Q25 and MiXCR to the public reads, then kept only in-frame beta chains. Under each unique CDR3 protein, matching rows form one entry showing the most common genes and DNA. V and J calls and clone size were set by TCRdb, not the authors. The sample data list about 730,000 distinct CDR3 sequences, and around 46% of these were observed just once. The top ten clones comprise approximately 22% of the sample.

The sequence was collected from a woman aged 55-69 years in good health. Here the chain combines TRBV5-1 and TRBJ2-1, with a weak D call of TRBD2 (6 bases match). Material: blood. The DNA is TGCGCCAGCAGCAAAACCGGGACTGGACCCTACAATGAGCAGTTCTTC. It is translated as CASSKTGTGPYNEQFF. With all but the CDR3 taken from the reference TRBV5-1 and TRBJ2-1 genes, the full variable domain is: KAGVTQTPRYLIKTRGQQVTLSCSPISGHRSVSWYQQTPGQGLQFLFEYFSETQRNKGNFPGRFSGRQFSNSRSEMNVSTLELGDSALYLCASSKTGTGPYNEQFFGPGTRLTVL.